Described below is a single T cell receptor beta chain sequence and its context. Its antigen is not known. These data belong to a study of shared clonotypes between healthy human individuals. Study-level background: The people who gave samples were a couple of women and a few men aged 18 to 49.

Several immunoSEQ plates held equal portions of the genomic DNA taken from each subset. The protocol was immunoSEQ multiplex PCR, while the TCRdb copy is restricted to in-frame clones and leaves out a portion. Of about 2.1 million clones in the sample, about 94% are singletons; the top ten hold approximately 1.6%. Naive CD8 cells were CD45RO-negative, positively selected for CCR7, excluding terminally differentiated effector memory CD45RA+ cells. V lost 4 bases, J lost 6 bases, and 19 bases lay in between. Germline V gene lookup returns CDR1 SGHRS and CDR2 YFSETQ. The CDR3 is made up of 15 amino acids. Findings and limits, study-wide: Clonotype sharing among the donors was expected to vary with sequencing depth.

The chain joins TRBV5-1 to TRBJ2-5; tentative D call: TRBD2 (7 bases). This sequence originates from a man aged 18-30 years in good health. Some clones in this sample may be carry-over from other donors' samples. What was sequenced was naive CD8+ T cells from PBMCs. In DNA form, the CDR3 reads TGCGCCAGCAGCCCTACGGGGGGCGCCTTCCAGACCCAGTACTTC. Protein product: CASSPTGGAFQTQYF.